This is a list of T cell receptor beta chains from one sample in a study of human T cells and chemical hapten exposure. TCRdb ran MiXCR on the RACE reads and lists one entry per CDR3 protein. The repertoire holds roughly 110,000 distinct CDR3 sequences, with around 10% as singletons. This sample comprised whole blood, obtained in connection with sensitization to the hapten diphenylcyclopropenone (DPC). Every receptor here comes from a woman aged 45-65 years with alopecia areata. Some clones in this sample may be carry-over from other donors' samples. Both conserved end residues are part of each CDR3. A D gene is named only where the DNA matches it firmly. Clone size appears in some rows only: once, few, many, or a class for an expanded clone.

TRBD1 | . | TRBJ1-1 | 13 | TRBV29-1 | CSGQGAQGTEAFF | TGCAGCGGACAGGGGGCGCAGGGGACTGAAGCTTTCTTT
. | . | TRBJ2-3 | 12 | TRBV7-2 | CASGFYTDTQYF | TGTGCCAGCGGGTTTTACACAGATACGCAGTATTTT
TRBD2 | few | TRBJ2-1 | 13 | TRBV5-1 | CASSLGGSNEQFF | TGCGCCAGCAGCTTGGGCGGGAGCAATGAGCAGTTCTTC
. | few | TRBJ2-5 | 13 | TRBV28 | CASGAAGQETQYF | TGTGCCAGTGGTGCCGCGGGTCAAGAGACCCAGTACTTC
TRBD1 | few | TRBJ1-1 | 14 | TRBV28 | CASSLGTAFTEAFF | TGTGCCAGCAGTTTAGGGACAGCGTTCACTGAAGCTTTCTTT
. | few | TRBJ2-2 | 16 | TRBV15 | CATSPQGAPRTGELFF | TGTGCCACCAGCCCCCAGGGAGCCCCGAGGACCGGGGAGCTGTTTTTT
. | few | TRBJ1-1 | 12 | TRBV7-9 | CASSFSEPEAFF | TGTGCCAGCAGCTTTTCGGAACCTGAAGCTTTCTTT
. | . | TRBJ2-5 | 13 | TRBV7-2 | CASSFRATETQYF | TGTGCCAGCAGCTTCAGGGCAACAGAGACCCAGTACTTC
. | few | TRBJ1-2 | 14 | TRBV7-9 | CASSLQGLIDGYTF | TGTGCCAGCAGCCTACAGGGCTTAATCGATGGCTACACCTTC
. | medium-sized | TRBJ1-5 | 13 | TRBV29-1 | CSVADQATQPQHF | TGCAGCGTTGCCGACCAGGCGACCCAGCCCCAGCATTTT
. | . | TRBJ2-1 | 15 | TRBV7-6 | CASSLVDGGPNEQFF | TGTGCCAGCAGCTTAGTCGACGGGGGCCCTAATGAGCAGTTCTTC
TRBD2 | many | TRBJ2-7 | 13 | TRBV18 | CASSPGGVKEQYF | TGTGCCAGCTCACCCGGGGGGGTGAAGGAGCAGTACTTC
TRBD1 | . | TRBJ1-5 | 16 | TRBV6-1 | CASSEAAQGAGRPQHF | TGTGCCAGCAGTGAAGCTGCCCAGGGGGCTGGTCGGCCCCAGCATTTT
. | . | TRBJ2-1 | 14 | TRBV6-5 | CASSTGNLYNEQFF | TGTGCCAGCAGTACAGGGAATCTCTACAATGAGCAGTTCTTC
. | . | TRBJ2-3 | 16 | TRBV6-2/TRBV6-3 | CASSWGAEAPSDTQYF | TGTGCCAGCAGCTGGGGGGCCGAGGCGCCTTCAGATACGCAGTATTTT